This TCR beta chain derives from a study of blood T cell repertoires in COVID-19. Turning to the study itself: Collection of acute and convalescent COVID-19 samples took place in the United States, Italy and Spain.

The repertoire was sequenced with immunoSEQ multiplex PCR; TCRdb's copy has only in-frame clones and lacks some. The sample holds over 100,000 clones, approximately 88% seen once. What was sequenced was peripheral blood. The receptor's source is a man aged 45 to 65 with acute or convalescent COVID-19.

This chain's CDR3 is CASSPAQVSGANVLTF. The CDR3, as DNA: TGTGCCAGCAGTCCCGCTCAGGTTTCTGGGGCCAACGTCCTGACTTTC. The chain recombines TRBV28 with TRBJ2-6, with D uncertain. V gave up 5 bases and J gave up 1 base, with 12 bases separating them. The CDR3 is made up of 16 amino acids. Germline CDR1 is MDHEN and CDR2 is SYDVKM.